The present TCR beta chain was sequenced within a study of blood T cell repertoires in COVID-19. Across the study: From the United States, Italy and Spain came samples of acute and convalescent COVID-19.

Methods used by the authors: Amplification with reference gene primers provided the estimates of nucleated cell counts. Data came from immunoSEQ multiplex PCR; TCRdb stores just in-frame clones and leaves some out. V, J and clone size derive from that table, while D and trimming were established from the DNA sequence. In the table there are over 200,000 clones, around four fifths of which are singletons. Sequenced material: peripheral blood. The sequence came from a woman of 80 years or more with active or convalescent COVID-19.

The CDR3 protein is CSVVSLTATNYGYTF. Here the CDR3 DNA reads TGCAGCGTTGTTTCCCTGACAGCTACTAACTATGGCTACACCTTC. The genes are TRBV29-1 and TRBJ1-2; maybe TRBD1 (5 bases). Looked up from germline, CDR1 is SQVTM and CDR2 is ANQGSEA. The ends were cut back, 4 bases at V and 0 bases at J, with 15 bases in the middle. This CDR3 spans 15 amino acids.